This TCR beta chain was identified during a study of OX40 agonist ivuxolimab in advanced cancers. Study overall: Treatment received earlier with anti-PD-1, anti-PD-L1 or anti-CTLA-4 agents was allowed, and 40% had some. General observations from the study: Part of the nonresponder group also had normalized T-cell clonal expansion that was low.

Clones were read by immunoSEQ multiplex PCR, and TCRdb kept only the in-frame ones, dropping some. The sample records 90,000 to 100,000 clones, approximately 95% being singletons. About this clone itself: The antigen is undetermined.

CDR1 SGDLS and CDR2 YYNGEE come from the germline V gene. V lost 0 bases to trimming and J lost 4 bases, with 8 bases between them. This CDR3 has 14 amino acids. V usage is TRBV9 and J usage is TRBJ2-1; D gene uncertain. The sample in question was CD4+ or CD8+ T cells sorted from blood, obtained in a trial of the OX40 agonist ivuxolimab. This receptor was obtained from an adult with an advanced solid tumor such as melanoma, head and neck, liver or kidney cancer. The CDR3 DNA follows: TGTGCCAGCAGCGTAGAGATAGGGTACAATGAGCAGTTCTTC. Translation: CASSVEIGYNEQFF.